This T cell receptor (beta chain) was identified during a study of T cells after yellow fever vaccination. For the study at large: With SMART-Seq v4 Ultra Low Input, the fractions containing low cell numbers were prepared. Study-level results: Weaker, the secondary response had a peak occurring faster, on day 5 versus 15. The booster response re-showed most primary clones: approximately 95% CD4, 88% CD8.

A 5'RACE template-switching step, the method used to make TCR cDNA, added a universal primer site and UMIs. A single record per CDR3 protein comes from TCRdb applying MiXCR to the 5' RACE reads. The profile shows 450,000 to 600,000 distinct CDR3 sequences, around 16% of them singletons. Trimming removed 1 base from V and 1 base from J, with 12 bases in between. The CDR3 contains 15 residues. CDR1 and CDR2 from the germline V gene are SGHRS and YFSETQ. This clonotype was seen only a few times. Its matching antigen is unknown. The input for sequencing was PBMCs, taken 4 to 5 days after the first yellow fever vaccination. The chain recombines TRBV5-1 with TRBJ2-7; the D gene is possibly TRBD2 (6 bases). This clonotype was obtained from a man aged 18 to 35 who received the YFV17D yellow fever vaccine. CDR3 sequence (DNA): TGCGCCAGCAGCTTGAACGGGGGACCGTCCTACGAGCAGTACGTC. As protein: CASSLNGGPSYEQYV.